This T cell receptor (beta chain) was sequenced in a study of blood T cell repertoires in COVID-19. Study-level information: From the United States, Italy and Spain came samples of acute and convalescent COVID-19. PBMCs, B-cell-depleted T cells, or T cells were the source of the cDNA or gDNA that made up the material.

Trimming removed 2 bases at V and 10 bases at J, with 14 bases between. This CDR3 region has 13 residues. Germline lookup yields CDR1 MNHEY and CDR2 SVGAGI. Authors' methods: Estimation of nucleated cell counts was performed using reference gene primer amplification. The assay was immunoSEQ multiplex PCR, and TCRdb's table has in-frame clones only and misses some. V, J and clone size derive from that table, while D and trimming were established from the DNA sequence. The repertoire consists of 150,000 to 190,000 clones, with approximately 80% occurring once and the leading ten covering approximately 0.5%.

The chain combines TRBV6-5 with TRBJ1-2; a possible D gene is TRBD1 (5 bases). This TCR was sampled from a man aged 55-75 years with acute or convalescent COVID-19. The material sequenced was peripheral blood. CDR3 loop: CASSYGAGLDYTF. CDR3 nucleotide sequence: TGTGCCAGCAGTTACGGGGCGGGGCTTGACTACACCTTC.